The T cell receptor beta chain described here comes from a study of blood T cell repertoires in COVID-19. About the research overall: Collection of acute and convalescent COVID-19 samples took place in the United States, Italy and Spain. The cDNA or gDNA used as material had been derived from T cells, B-cell-depleted T cells, or PBMCs.

Original analysis: Amplification of reference gene primers provided the estimated nucleated cell counts. The method was immunoSEQ multiplex PCR; TCRdb's version includes in-frame clones alone and lacks a portion of them. V, J and clone size derive from that table, while D and trimming were established from the DNA sequence. Of roughly 92,000 clones listed, 90% were seen once; the top ten hold roughly 4.5%. This clone was observed once. Germline lookup yields CDR1 ENHRY and CDR2 SYGVKD. V shed 0 bases and J shed 1 base, with 11 bases lying between them. This CDR3 comprises 16 residues. V and J are TRBV10-3 and TRBJ2-3; D is unresolved. The sequenced sample was peripheral blood. The receptor was isolated from a woman older than 75 with active or convalescent COVID-19. CDR3 sequence: CAISESGKGGTDTQYF. CDR3 DNA: TGTGCCATCAGTGAGTCGGGTAAAGGAGGCACAGATACGCAGTATTTT.